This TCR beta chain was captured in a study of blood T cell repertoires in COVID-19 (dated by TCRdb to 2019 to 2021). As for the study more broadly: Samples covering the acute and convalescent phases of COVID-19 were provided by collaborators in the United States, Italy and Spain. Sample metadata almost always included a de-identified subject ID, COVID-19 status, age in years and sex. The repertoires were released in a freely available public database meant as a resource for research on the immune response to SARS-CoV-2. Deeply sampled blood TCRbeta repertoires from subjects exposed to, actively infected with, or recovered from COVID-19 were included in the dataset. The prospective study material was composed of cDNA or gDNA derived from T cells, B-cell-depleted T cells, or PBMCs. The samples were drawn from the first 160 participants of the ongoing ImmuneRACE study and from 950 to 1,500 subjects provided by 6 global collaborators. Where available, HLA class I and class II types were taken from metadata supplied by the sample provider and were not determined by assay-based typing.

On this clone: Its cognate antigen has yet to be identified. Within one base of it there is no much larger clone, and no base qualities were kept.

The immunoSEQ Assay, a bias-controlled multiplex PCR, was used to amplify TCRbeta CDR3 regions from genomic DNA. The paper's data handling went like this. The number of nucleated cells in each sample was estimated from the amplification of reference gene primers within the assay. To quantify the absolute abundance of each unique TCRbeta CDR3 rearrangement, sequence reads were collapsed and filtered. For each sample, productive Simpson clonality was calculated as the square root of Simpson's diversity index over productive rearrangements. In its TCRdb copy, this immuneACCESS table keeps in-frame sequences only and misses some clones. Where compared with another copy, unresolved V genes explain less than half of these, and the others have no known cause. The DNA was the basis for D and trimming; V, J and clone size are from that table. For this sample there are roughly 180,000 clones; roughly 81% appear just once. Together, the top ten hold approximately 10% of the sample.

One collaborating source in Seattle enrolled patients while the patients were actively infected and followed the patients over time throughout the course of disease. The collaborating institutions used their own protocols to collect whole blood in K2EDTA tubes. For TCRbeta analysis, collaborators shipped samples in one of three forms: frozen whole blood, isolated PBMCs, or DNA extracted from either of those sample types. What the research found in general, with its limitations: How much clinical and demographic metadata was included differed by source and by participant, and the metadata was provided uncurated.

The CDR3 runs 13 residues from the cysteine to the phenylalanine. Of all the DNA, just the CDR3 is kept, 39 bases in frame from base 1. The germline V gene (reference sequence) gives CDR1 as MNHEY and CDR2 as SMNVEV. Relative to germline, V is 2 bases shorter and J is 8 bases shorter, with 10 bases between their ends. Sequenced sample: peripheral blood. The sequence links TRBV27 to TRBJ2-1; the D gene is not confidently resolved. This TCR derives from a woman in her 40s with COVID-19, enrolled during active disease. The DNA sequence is TGTGCCAGCAGTTTAAGTAGCAGCTATGAGCAGTTCTTC. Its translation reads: CASSLSSSYEQFF.